This is a list of T cell receptor beta chains from one sample in a study of T cells after yellow fever vaccination. TCRdb re-derived calls from the 5' RACE reads in MiXCR, one entry per CDR3 protein. This sample carries tens of thousands of distinct CDR3 sequences, 6% to 8% of them seen once, and the ten largest clones take around 28%. The specimen was CD8+ T cells sorted from PBMCs, collected around 14 days after the first yellow fever vaccination. The receptors come from a man in his late teens or twenties who received the YFV17D yellow fever vaccine. Both conserved end residues are part of each CDR3. D genes are given only for firm matches. Not all rows give a size; the values are once, few, many and, for expanded clones, a class.

d_call clone_size j_call v_call cdr3_nt cdr3_aa
TRBD1 many TRBJ1-1 TRBV9 TGTGCCAGCAGCGATTCTGACAGGGGTCTCGCTGAAGCTTTCTTT CASSDSDRGLAEAFF
. few TRBJ2-3 TRBV5-1 TGCGCCAGCAGCTCCATGGGGGAAGATACGCAGTATTTT CASSSMGEDTQYF
. many TRBJ2-1 TRBV13 TGTGCCAGCAGTTCCGGTTTGGCCTACAATGAGCAGTTCTTC CASSSGLAYNEQFF
. many TRBJ1-1 TRBV12-3/TRBV12-4 TGTGCCAGCAGTTGGGGTTACACTGAAGCTTTCTTT CASSWGYTEAFF
. many TRBJ2-3 TRBV6-5 TGTGCCAGCAGTTACCCTCTGACAGATACGCAGTATTTT CASSYPLTDTQYF
. few TRBJ2-3 TRBV4-1 TGCGCCAGCAGCCAATTATTAGGGGGTTGGGGCACAGATACGCAGTATTTT CASSQLLGGWGTDTQYF
TRBD1 . TRBJ2-2 TRBV6-5 TGTGCCAGCAGTTACTCGAGGGGGCCCGGGGAGCTGTTTTTT CASSYSRGPGELFF
TRBD2 many TRBJ2-1 TRBV6-2/TRBV6-3 TGTGCCAGCAGTTACTCTATAGCGGGGGGGCTCAATGAGCAGTTCTTC CASSYSIAGGLNEQFF
. many TRBJ1-1 TRBV12-3/TRBV12-4 TGTGCCAGCAGTTTAAATGAAGCTTTCTTT CASSLNEAFF
TRBD2 many TRBJ2-5 TRBV4-3 TGCGCCAGCAGCCAAGATACGGGTAGCGGGGATGGGGAGACCCAGTACTTC CASSQDTGSGDGETQYF
TRBD1 many TRBJ1-6 TRBV6-5 TGTGCCAGCATTCTAGGGACAGGTCCTTCACCCCTCCACTTT CASILGTGPSPLHF
. many TRBJ2-5 TRBV10-2 TGCGCCAGCAGTGCGAAGGGAGGGGGAGAGACCCAGTACTTC CASSAKGGGETQYF
. . TRBJ1-2 TRBV19 TGTGCCAGTATGGGACACGCCCGGCAGGGCTATGGCTACACCTTC CASMGHARQGYGYTF
TRBD2 many TRBJ2-3 TRBV7-9 TGTGCCAGCAGCTTAGCTCCTAGCGGTGGCACAGATACGCAGTATTTT CASSLAPSGGTDTQYF
. many TRBJ1-1 TRBV6-2/TRBV6-3 TGTGCCAGCAGTTACGCCACCAGGCAGAACACTGAAGCTTTCTTT CASSYATRQNTEAFF
TRBD2 many TRBJ2-2 TRBV3-1 TGTGCCAGCAGCCAAGATCCGGGGGGGAACACCGGGGAGCTGTTTTTT CASSQDPGGNTGELFF
TRBD2 many TRBJ2-1 TRBV4-3 TGCGCCAGCAGCCGACAAGCGGGGGGCTCCTACAATGAGCAGTTCTTC CASSRQAGGSYNEQFF
. many TRBJ2-3 TRBV25-1 TGTGCCAGCAGTATGACCACTAGCACAGATACGCAGTATTTT CASSMTTSTDTQYF
TRBD2 many TRBJ2-1 TRBV29-1 TGCAGCGTTGAAGATCGGGGGGGGGGTAATGAGCAGTTCTTC CSVEDRGGGNEQFF
. few TRBJ2-1 TRBV7-9 TGTGCCAGCAGCCAGGACCCCCAAGGGATTTATGAGCAGTTCTTC CASSQDPQGIYEQFF
TRBD2 few TRBJ2-3 TRBV10-3 TGTGCCATCAGTGGTAGCGGGGACCTTCGATTAGATACGCAGTATTTT CAISGSGDLRLDTQYF
TRBD2 many TRBJ2-7 TRBV12-3/TRBV12-4 TGTGCCAGCAGCCTTACTAGCGGCTCCTACGAGCAGTACTTC CASSLTSGSYEQYF
TRBD2 many TRBJ2-5 TRBV6-5 TGTGCCAGCAGTTACTCGGCGGGGGGGCGGGAGACCCAGTACTTC CASSYSAGGRETQYF
. many TRBJ2-6 TRBV6-1 TGTGCCAGCAGTGTTTGGGGGACAGGGGCCAACGTCCTGACTTTC CASSVWGTGANVLTF
TRBD2 medium-sized TRBJ2-7 TRBV13 TGTGCCAGCAGCCCAAAGACCTCTAGCGGGGGGGCCCGGTCCTACGAGCAGTACTTC CASSPKTSSGGARSYEQYF
. many TRBJ1-5 TRBV5-1 TGCGCCAGCAGCTTGGCCGTGGGAGATCAGCCCCAGCATTTT CASSLAVGDQPQHF
. few TRBJ2-3 TRBV11-2 TGTGCCAGCAGCTTATACAGGGTTAGCACAGATACGCAGTATTTT CASSLYRVSTDTQYF
. few TRBJ1-1 TRBV3-1 TGTGCCAGCAGCCGAGGACAACATCAGAACACTGAAGCTTTCTTT CASSRGQHQNTEAFF
. many TRBJ2-5 TRBV12-3/TRBV12-4 TGTGCCAGCAGTTACCAGGTCGGAGTGTACTATCAAGAGACCCAGTACTTC CASSYQVGVYYQETQYF
. many TRBJ1-2 TRBV12-3/TRBV12-4 TGTGCCAGCAGCCCAGGGTTGGTCCCCTATGGCTACACCTTC CASSPGLVPYGYTF
. many TRBJ2-7 TRBV6-1 TGTGCCAGCAGTGAAAGGGGGGGCCGGGGATACGAGCAGTACTTC CASSERGGRGYEQYF